The rows below give T cell receptor beta chains drawn from one sample of a study of CD8+ T cells in alopecia areata. Measured with immunoSEQ multiplex PCR; TCRdb has only the in-frame clones, and not every one. The sample has 90,000 to 120,000 clones, roughly 84% seen once. The sample in question was CD8+ T cells sorted from blood, obtained at week 24, from a patient treated with tofacitinib. These receptors were collected from a human donor with alopecia areata. Both conserved end residues are part of each CDR3. The order of the fields is D gene, clone size, V gene, J gene, CDR3 protein, CDR3 DNA. D genes are given only for firm matches. Size is stated for part of the rows, as once, few or many counts, or as a class when the clone is expanded.

D gene: -
clone size: -
V gene: TRBV6-5
J gene: TRBJ1-1
CDR3 protein: CASSYSGFLNTEAFF
CDR3 DNA: TGTGCCAGCAGTTACTCCGGGTTCCTGAACACTGAAGCTTTCTTT

D gene: -
clone size: few
V gene: TRBV29-1
J gene: TRBJ2-7
CDR3 protein: CSVVGESVYEQYF
CDR3 DNA: TGCAGCGTCGTTGGGGAGTCGGTCTACGAGCAGTACTTC

D gene: TRBD1
clone size: -
V gene: TRBV7-2
J gene: TRBJ2-5
CDR3 protein: CASSLGLTGGAETQYF
CDR3 DNA: TGTGCCAGCAGCTTAGGTTTGACAGGGGGCGCGGAGACCCAGTACTTC

D gene: TRBD1
clone size: -
V gene: TRBV5-4
J gene: TRBJ2-7
CDR3 protein: CASSVPGTGDYEQYF
CDR3 DNA: TGTGCCAGCAGCGTGCCGGGGACAGGAGACTACGAGCAGTACTTC

D gene: -
clone size: -
V gene: TRBV7-3
J gene: TRBJ2-7
CDR3 protein: CASSLGIGQTYEQYF
CDR3 DNA: TGTGCCAGCAGCTTAGGTATTGGACAGACCTACGAGCAGTACTTC

D gene: -
clone size: -
V gene: TRBV23-1
J gene: TRBJ1-4
CDR3 protein: CASTPHPRNSENEKLFF
CDR3 DNA: TGCGCCAGCACCCCCCACCCGCGGAACAGTGAAAATGAAAAACTGTTTTTT

D gene: -
clone size: -
V gene: TRBV15
J gene: TRBJ1-2
CDR3 protein: CATSRDRETYGYTF
CDR3 DNA: TGTGCCACCAGCAGAGACAGGGAAACCTATGGCTACACCTTC

D gene: TRBD1
clone size: -
V gene: TRBV6-6
J gene: TRBJ1-5
CDR3 protein: CASSQKRQGAQPQHF
CDR3 DNA: TGTGCCAGCAGCCAAAAAAGACAGGGAGCTCAGCCCCAGCATTTT

D gene: -
clone size: once
V gene: TRBV12-5
J gene: TRBJ1-1
CDR3 protein: CASGFSAGEVTEAFF
CDR3 DNA: TGTGCTAGTGGTTTTTCTGCAGGGGAGGTCACTGAAGCTTTCTTT

D gene: TRBD1
clone size: -
V gene: TRBV28
J gene: TRBJ1-5
CDR3 protein: CASSRGTGDQPQHF
CDR3 DNA: TGTGCCAGCAGTCGTGGGACAGGGGATCAGCCCCAGCATTTT

D gene: -
clone size: -
V gene: TRBV21-1
J gene: TRBJ2-1
CDR3 protein: CIPGSNNEQFF
CDR3 DNA: TGTATTCCAGGGAGTAACAATGAGCAGTTCTTC

D gene: -
clone size: -
V gene: TRBV30
J gene: TRBJ1-3
CDR3 protein: CAWSAWAGNTIYF
CDR3 DNA: TGTGCCTGGAGTGCGTGGGCTGGAAACACCATATATTTT

D gene: TRBD2
clone size: -
V gene: TRBV6-4
J gene: TRBJ2-1
CDR3 protein: CASSDSSGGANEQFF
CDR3 DNA: TGTGCCAGCAGTGACTCTAGCGGGGGGGCCAATGAGCAGTTCTTC

D gene: -
clone size: -
V gene: TRBV7-9
J gene: TRBJ2-2
CDR3 protein: CASTTFGYRELFF
CDR3 DNA: TGTGCCAGCACCACGTTCGGGTACAGGGAGCTGTTTTTT

D gene: -
clone size: -
V gene: TRBV10-3
J gene: TRBJ2-1
CDR3 protein: CASSDAAEQFF
CDR3 DNA: TGTGCCAGCTCAGATGCGGCTGAGCAGTTCTTC

D gene: -
clone size: -
V gene: TRBV27
J gene: TRBJ2-7
CDR3 protein: CASESVGSGEQYF
CDR3 DNA: TGTGCCAGCGAATCTGTAGGGTCGGGCGAGCAGTACTTC

D gene: TRBD1
clone size: -
V gene: TRBV13
J gene: TRBJ1-2
CDR3 protein: CASSIRQGFEGYTF
CDR3 DNA: TGTGCCAGCAGCATCCGACAGGGGTTTGAAGGCTACACCTTC

D gene: -
clone size: -
V gene: TRBV4-1
J gene: TRBJ2-7
CDR3 protein: CASSPEGASPAYEQYF
CDR3 DNA: TGCGCCAGCAGCCCGGAAGGCGCTAGCCCTGCCTACGAGCAGTACTTC

D gene: TRBD2
clone size: -
V gene: TRBV5-1
J gene: TRBJ2-1
CDR3 protein: CASSVLAGGYNEQFF
CDR3 DNA: TGCGCCAGCAGCGTTCTGGCGGGGGGATACAATGAGCAGTTCTTC

D gene: TRBD1
clone size: -
V gene: TRBV4-1
J gene: TRBJ1-5
CDR3 protein: CASSQESTGGGNQPQHF
CDR3 DNA: TGCGCCAGCAGCCAAGAATCGACAGGGGGGGGCAATCAGCCCCAGCATTTT

D gene: -
clone size: -
V gene: TRBV6-1
J gene: TRBJ1-2
CDR3 protein: CASRTVNYGYTF
CDR3 DNA: TGTGCCAGCAGGACAGTAAACTATGGCTACACCTTC

D gene: TRBD2
clone size: -
V gene: TRBV7-6
J gene: TRBJ2-3
CDR3 protein: CASSLGGGEADTQYF
CDR3 DNA: TGTGCCAGCAGCTTAGGCGGGGGGGAGGCAGATACGCAGTATTTT

D gene: -
clone size: -
V gene: TRBV10-2
J gene: TRBJ2-3
CDR3 protein: CASSEPKRVSTDTQYF
CDR3 DNA: TGCGCCAGCAGTGAGCCGAAGCGGGTTAGCACAGATACGCAGTATTTT

D gene: -
clone size: -
V gene: TRBV27
J gene: TRBJ2-5
CDR3 protein: CASSEYGQSQETQYF
CDR3 DNA: TGTGCCAGCAGCGAGTATGGACAGAGCCAAGAGACCCAGTACTTC

D gene: TRBD1
clone size: -
V gene: TRBV5-6
J gene: TRBJ2-7
CDR3 protein: CASSLTGSAYEQYF
CDR3 DNA: TGTGCCAGCAGCCTGACAGGGTCGGCCTACGAGCAGTACTTC

D gene: -
clone size: -
V gene: TRBV25-1
J gene: TRBJ2-7
CDR3 protein: CASSARTSSYEQYF
CDR3 DNA: TGTGCCAGTTCGGCCAGGACCTCATCCTACGAGCAGTACTTC

D gene: -
clone size: -
V gene: TRBV7-9
J gene: TRBJ2-6
CDR3 protein: CASSFSGFRTTGANVLTF
CDR3 DNA: TGTGCCAGCAGCTTCTCAGGGTTTCGGACCACTGGGGCCAACGTCCTGACTTTC

D gene: -
clone size: -
V gene: TRBV27
J gene: TRBJ1-2
CDR3 protein: CASSSTQGIILGYTF
CDR3 DNA: TGTGCCAGCAGTTCTACCCAGGGGATCATTCTGGGCTACACCTTC

D gene: TRBD1
clone size: -
V gene: TRBV13
J gene: TRBJ1-2
CDR3 protein: CASSQDRTGQYGYTF
CDR3 DNA: TGCGCCAGCAGCCAAGATAGGACAGGGCAATATGGCTACACCTTC

D gene: TRBD1
clone size: once
V gene: TRBV4-1
J gene: TRBJ2-3
CDR3 protein: CASSLGQGPSTDTQYF
CDR3 DNA: TGCGCCAGCAGCCTCGGACAGGGTCCTAGCACAGATACGCAGTATTTT

D gene: -
clone size: -
V gene: TRBV5-1
J gene: TRBJ2-5
CDR3 protein: CASSLVVNQETQYF
CDR3 DNA: TGCGCCAGCAGCTTGGTCGTTAACCAAGAGACCCAGTACTTC

D gene: -
clone size: -
V gene: TRBV5-1
J gene: TRBJ2-1
CDR3 protein: CASSSTGLAYNEQFF
CDR3 DNA: TGCGCCAGCAGCTCTACAGGGTTGGCCTACAATGAGCAGTTCTTC

D gene: -
clone size: -
V gene: TRBV29-1
J gene: TRBJ2-1
CDR3 protein: CSVEDRRSSYNEQFF
CDR3 DNA: TGCAGCGTTGAAGACCGCCGGAGCTCCTACAATGAGCAGTTCTTC

D gene: TRBD1
clone size: once
V gene: TRBV11-2
J gene: TRBJ2-1
CDR3 protein: CASSPTGTGELNEQFF
CDR3 DNA: TGTGCCAGCAGCCCCACCGGGACAGGGGAACTCAATGAGCAGTTCTTC

D gene: -
clone size: -
V gene: TRBV7-6
J gene: TRBJ1-1
CDR3 protein: CASSNRDTSTEAFF
CDR3 DNA: TGTGCCAGCAGCAACCGGGACACAAGCACTGAAGCTTTCTTT

D gene: -
clone size: -
V gene: TRBV30
J gene: TRBJ2-7
CDR3 protein: CAWSGLIGSYEQYF
CDR3 DNA: TGTGCCTGGAGTGGCCTAATTGGCTCCTACGAGCAGTACTTC

D gene: -
clone size: -
V gene: TRBV7-9
J gene: TRBJ1-1
CDR3 protein: CASSSPPWQGKSNTEAFF
CDR3 DNA: TGTGCCAGCAGCTCCCCCCCCTGGCAGGGAAAGTCGAACACTGAAGCTTTCTTT

D gene: TRBD1
clone size: -
V gene: TRBV7-7
J gene: TRBJ2-3
CDR3 protein: CASSTGQATDTQYF
CDR3 DNA: TGTGCTAGCAGCACCGGACAGGCCACAGATACGCAGTATTTT

D gene: -
clone size: -
V gene: TRBV10-2
J gene: TRBJ2-7
CDR3 protein: CASSERVGYEQYF
CDR3 DNA: TGCGCCAGCAGTGAGCGGGTCGGCTACGAGCAGTACTTC

D gene: -
clone size: -
V gene: TRBV4-2
J gene: TRBJ2-3
CDR3 protein: CASSQDPPDTQYF
CDR3 DNA: TGTGCCAGCAGCCAAGATCCCCCAGATACGCAGTATTTT

D gene: -
clone size: once
V gene: TRBV6-5
J gene: TRBJ1-1
CDR3 protein: CASSWGGSEAFF
CDR3 DNA: TGTGCCAGCAGTTGGGGGGGGAGTGAAGCTTTCTTT

D gene: -
clone size: -
V gene: TRBV7-2
J gene: TRBJ2-5
CDR3 protein: CASSYQETQYF
CDR3 DNA: TGTGCCAGCAGCTACCAAGAGACCCAGTACTTC

D gene: -
clone size: -
V gene: TRBV13
J gene: TRBJ2-7
CDR3 protein: CASSPYGPSEQYF
CDR3 DNA: TGTGCCAGCAGTCCGTACGGGCCTTCCGAGCAGTACTTC

D gene: -
clone size: once
V gene: TRBV27
J gene: TRBJ1-1
CDR3 protein: CASSLSSRGNEAFF
CDR3 DNA: TGTGCCAGCAGTTTATCGAGCCGGGGGAATGAAGCTTTCTTT

D gene: -
clone size: -
V gene: TRBV4-3
J gene: TRBJ2-2
CDR3 protein: CASRRRMDTGELFF
CDR3 DNA: TGCGCCAGCAGGAGGAGAATGGACACCGGGGAGCTGTTTTTT

D gene: TRBD1
clone size: once
V gene: TRBV7-2
J gene: TRBJ2-4
CDR3 protein: CASSLALTGRQYF
CDR3 DNA: TGTGCCAGCAGCTTAGCGCTGACAGGGAGACAGTACTTC

D gene: -
clone size: -
V gene: TRBV19
J gene: TRBJ2-7
CDR3 protein: CASSIAGASSYEQYF
CDR3 DNA: TGTGCCAGTAGTATTGCGGGGGCGAGCTCCTACGAGCAGTACTTC

D gene: TRBD2
clone size: -
V gene: TRBV10-3
J gene: TRBJ2-2
CDR3 protein: CAISPGLAGGELFF
CDR3 DNA: TGTGCCATCAGCCCGGGACTAGCGGGCGGGGAGCTGTTTTTT